Each of the 28 T cell receptor beta chains below was sequenced from the same sample in a study of control samples from healthy donors and cancer patients (dated by TCRdb to the early 2020s). Library generation was performed with the immunoSEQ multiplex PCR assay. TCRdb mirrors the immuneACCESS table, restricted to in-frame sequences. Some clones are absent from its copies; in checked studies, under half trace to an unresolved V gene, and the reason for the others is unknown. The record for this sample contains some 180,000 clones. The leading ten clones occupy roughly 2% of the sample. Material: blood. Source of these receptors: a woman aged 25 to 39 in good health.

This chain links TRBV7-9 with TRBJ1-1, with 9 bases identical to TRBD1. The ends lost 5 bases at V and 0 bases at J; junction bases unmatched: 7. CDR3 size: 16 residues. The germline V gene has CDR1 SEHNR and CDR2 FQNEAQ (reference sequence). In nucleotides, the CDR3 is TGTGCCAGCAGCACCGGGACAGGGTTCATGAACACTGAAGCTTTCTTT. Its protein product is CASSTGTGFMNTEAFF.

The V and J genes are TRBV5-6 and TRBJ1-2; possibly TRBD1 for D (6 bases). Germline V CDR1 and CDR2: SGHDT, YYEEEE. Deletions cut 4 bases from V and 8 bases from J, with 15 bases between. The CDR3 is 13 amino acids. The CDR3 reads CASSVDRPGGYTF. In DNA form, the CDR3 reads TGTGCCAGCAGCGTAGACAGGCCGGGGGGCTACACCTTC.

The J gene is TRBJ2-1, the V gene TRBV11-2; 8 bases agree with TRBD1. With 5 bases clipped from V and 7 bases from J, the junction kept 10 bases outside the gene matches. Germline loops: CDR1 SGHAT, CDR2 FQNNGV. The CDR3 length is 15 residues. CDR3 residues: CASSPRTGFENEQFF. Here the CDR3 DNA reads TGTGCCAGCAGCCCGAGGACAGGGTTCGAGAATGAGCAGTTCTTC.

The chain has TRBV7-9 and TRBJ1-2, with D possibly being TRBD1 (6 bases). The CDR3 extends over 12 amino acids. Germline CDR1 and CDR2: SEHNR and FQNEAQ (reference sequence). The V gene lost 4 bases and the J gene lost 8 bases, with 11 bases spanning the gap. CDR3 DNA sequence: TGTGCCAGCAGCTCACAGGGTTTAGGCTACACCTTC. This codes for CASSSQGLGYTF.

This rearrangement joins TRBV19 to TRBJ1-1; no reliable D call. Germline V gene lookup returns CDR1 LNHDA and CDR2 SQIVND (reference sequence). Trimming pared 3 bases from V and 3 bases from J, leaving 8 bases between. The CDR3 totals 13 residues. The CDR3, as DNA: TGTGCCAGTAGTATTACTAGGGACACTGAAGCTTTCTTT. Residues: CASSITRDTEAFF.

Of note for this clone: At the DNA level, this CDR3 is encoded by other sequences in the same sample as well. V is TRBV28 and J is TRBJ1-5, with 8 bases that match TRBD1. The CDR3 has 15 residues. Trimming cost V 3 bases and J 3 bases; bases outside gene matches: 4. In germline, CDR1 is MDHEN, CDR2 SYDVKM. In DNA form, the CDR3 reads TGTGCCAGCAGTTTGACAGGGGCGTTCAATCAGCCCCAGCATTTT. Protein sequence: CASSLTGAFNQPQHF.

This sequence joins TRBV2 and TRBJ1-5, with 7 bases matching TRBD1. After removal of 3 bases from V and 4 bases from J, the junction contained 3 bases not matched to a gene. CDR1 and CDR2 from the germline V gene are SNHLY and FYNNEI. The CDR3 covers 14 residues. This chain's CDR3 is CASSEGQRNQPQHF. CDR3 nucleotides: TGTGCCAGCAGTGAGGGACAGCGAAATCAGCCCCAGCATTTT.

The chain recombines TRBV7-3 with TRBJ2-3; TRBD2 might be the D (5 bases). CDR1 SGHTA and CDR2 FQGTGA come from the germline V gene. V lost 1 base and J lost 6, with 11 bases in between. The CDR3 totals 14 residues. Here the CDR3 DNA reads TGTGCCAGCAGCTTAAACGTGGGCGGGGATACGCAGTATTTT. Amino acid sequence: CASSLNVGGDTQYF.

The CDR3: CASSLDRASPLHF. CDR3 coding DNA: TGTGCCAGCAGCCTGGACAGGGCCTCACCCCTCCACTTT. The chain links TRBV5-6 to TRBJ1-6; 8 bases are a match to TRBD1. Losses at the gene ends were 4 bases for V and 10 bases for J; bases not matched to a gene: 4. The length of the CDR3 is 13 residues. Germline V lookup: CDR1 SGHDT, CDR2 YYEEEE.

The V and J genes are TRBV11-2 and TRBJ2-2; D possibly corresponds to TRBD1 (5 bases). Germline V gene sequence: CDR1 SGHAT, CDR2 FQNNGV. V lost 0 bases and J lost 7, with 21 bases in between. The CDR3 contains 18 residues. This CDR3 is CASSLEPRTRKYGGELFF. CDR3 sequence (DNA): TGTGCCAGCAGCTTAGAGCCCAGGACAAGAAAGTATGGCGGGGAGCTGTTTTTT.

The rearrangement links TRBV6-5 to TRBJ1-2; the match to TRBD1 covers 7 bases. The CDR3 loop spans 15 amino acids. In germline, CDR1 is MNHEY, CDR2 SVGAGI. The trim removed 5 bases at V and 5 bases at J, leaving 11 bases unmatched. CDR3 nucleotide sequence: TGTGCCAGCAGTCCATGGACAGGAGGGTGGTATGGCTACACCTTC. Amino acids: CASSPWTGGWYGYTF.

The V gene is TRBV2, the J gene TRBJ1-5; D call uncertain. Deletions cut 6 bases from V and 5 bases from J, with 17 bases between. This CDR3 comprises 15 residues. Per germline, CDR1 SNHLY and CDR2 FYNNEI. CDR3 in amino acids: CASSRNPGLDQPQHF. The CDR3 bases are TGTGCCAGCAGCCGGAACCCGGGTCTAGATCAGCCCCAGCATTTT.

The rearrangement uses TRBV7-9 and TRBJ1-2, with D perhaps TRBD1 (6 bases). CDR1 and CDR2 from the germline V gene are SEHNR and FQNEAQ (reference sequence). V was trimmed by 0 bases and J by 4 bases, leaving 9 bases between them. This CDR3 comprises 14 residues. The DNA of the CDR3 is TGTGCCAGCAGCTTAGCGCAGGGGTTCTATGGCTACACCTTC. Its translation: CASSLAQGFYGYTF.

The chain has TRBV4-1 and TRBJ1-6, with a weak D call TRBD1 (5 bases). V lost 1 base and J 6 bases, leaving 16 bases between the germline ends. The CDR3 extends over 17 amino acids. Germline V lookup: CDR1 MGHRA, CDR2 YSYEKL. In nucleotides, the CDR3 is TGCGCCAGCAGCCAAGGGCTGGGGCCACCGCTTAATTCACCCCTCCACTTT. Translating it yields CASSQGLGPPLNSPLHF.

The V gene is TRBV5-5, the J gene TRBJ2-7, with TRBD1 as a possible D gene (6 bases). V lost 3 bases, J lost 4 bases, and 14 bases lay in between. The CDR3 spans 14 residues. CDR1 is SGHKS and CDR2 is YYEKEE in the germline V gene (reference sequence). CDR3 in DNA: TGTGCCAGCAGCTGGCAGGGGTCGGGGTACGAGCAGTACTTC. Amino acids: CASSWQGSGYEQYF.

The V and J genes are TRBV15 and TRBJ1-4, with TRBD1 matching over 8 bases. Germline values: CDR1 LNHNV, CDR2 YYDKDF (reference sequence). The V gene end was trimmed by 3 bases and the J gene end by 8 bases; junction bases not matched to a gene: 8. This CDR3 contains 15 residues. The CDR3 DNA sequence: TGTGCCACCAGCAGGGTGACAGGGGCGCAAGAAAAACTGTTTTTT. Protein sequence: CATSRVTGAQEKLFF.

The chain is built from TRBV6-2 or TRBV6-3 and TRBJ2-3; D gene ambiguous. The ends were cut back, 2 bases at V and 5 bases at J, with 20 bases in the middle. This CDR3 spans 17 amino acids. CDR1 and CDR2 (germline): MNHEY, SVGEGT. CDR3: CASSYPVETSEEDTQYF. The CDR3 nucleotides are TGTGCCAGCAGTTACCCCGTGGAGACCTCCGAGGAAGATACGCAGTATTTT.

V is TRBV5-6 and J is TRBJ2-2; D not resolved. V was trimmed by 0 bases and J by 7 bases, leaving 4 bases between them. This CDR3 has 12 amino acids. CDR1 and CDR2 from the germline V gene are SGHDT and YYEEEE. In nucleotides, the CDR3 is TGTGCCAGCAGCTTGGTCCGCGGGGAGCTGTTTTTT. Amino acid sequence: CASSLVRGELFF.

CDR3 sequence: CARSKQPNNQPQHF. CDR3 sequence (DNA): TGTGCCAGAAGTAAACAGCCCAACAATCAGCCCCAGCATTTT. The chain has TRBV5-3 and TRBJ1-5, with no clear D. TRBV5-3 is an ORF for which the function is uncertain. V was cut by 5 bases and J by 3 bases, with 12 bases left in between. There are 14 residues in the CDR3.

This chain links TRBV12-3 or TRBV12-4 with TRBJ1-2; 7 bases map to TRBD1. The CDR3 runs to 10 residues. J gave up 13 bases and V 5 bases, and 4 bases lay outside the gene matches. CDR3 DNA sequence: TGTGCCAGCAGTCAGGGGGTGGTCACCTTC. Translation: CASSQGVVTF.

Here the CDR3 reads CASSYIAGGPGFLDTQYF. CDR3 nucleotides: TGTGCCAGCAGTTACATCGCGGGGGGCCCAGGATTCTTAGATACGCAGTATTTT. This chain connects TRBV6-2 or TRBV6-3 to TRBJ2-3, with 8 bases matching TRBD2. The CDR3 loop spans 18 amino acids. Germline trimming cut 2 bases from V and 5 bases from J; bases unmatched to any gene: 15. Germline assignment: CDR1 MNHEY and CDR2 SVGEGT.

This chain links TRBV19 with TRBJ1-4, with D possibly TRBD1 on 6 matching bases. The germline CDR1 and CDR2 sequences are LNHDA and SQIVND (reference sequence). The CDR3 is 14 residues long. V was clipped by 6 bases and J by 7 bases, with 15 bases between them. CDR3 nucleotides: TGTGCCAGTAGACACAGGGAGGGCGGTGAAAAACTGTTTTTT. Amino acid sequence: CASRHREGGEKLFF.

This chain links TRBV19 with TRBJ2-1; 8 positions match TRBD1. V shed 3 bases, J shed 4 bases, and the junction held 2 bases outside the gene matches. The CDR3 contains 14 residues. Per the germline V gene, CDR1 is LNHDA and CDR2 is SQIVND (reference sequence). The CDR3 bases are TGTGCCAGTAGTATGGGACAGGCGTACAATGAGCAGTTCTTC. Residues: CASSMGQAYNEQFF.

The V and J genes are TRBV27 and TRBJ1-1, with a possible D match to TRBD1 (6 bases). This CDR3 spans 16 amino acids. The germline gives CDR1 MNHEY, CDR2 SMNVEV (reference sequence). V lost 0 bases, J lost 5 bases, and 16 bases lay in between. The CDR3 region is CASSLSSGGRGTEAFF. CDR3 coding DNA: TGTGCCAGCAGTTTATCCTCGGGGGGGCGAGGTACTGAAGCTTTCTTT.

The V gene is TRBV7-9, the J gene TRBJ1-4; TRBD1 agrees at 10 bases. The CDR3 length is 15 residues. Germline V lookup: CDR1 SEHNR, CDR2 FQNEAQ (reference sequence). Germline trimming cut 6 bases from V and 7 bases from J; bases unmatched to any gene: 8. CDR3 DNA: TGTGCCAGCAGTCCAACCCGGACAGGGGGTGAAAAACTGTTTTTT. This sequence encodes CASSPTRTGGEKLFF.

The chain recombines TRBV7-6 with TRBJ2-5; TRBD1 matches 8 bases. V gave up 4 bases and J gave up 6 bases; unmatched junction bases: 10. The germline V gene has CDR1 SGHVS and CDR2 FNYEAQ. The CDR3 spans 15 residues. The CDR3 DNA sequence: TGTGCCAGCAGCTACATAGGACAGGGTAGAAAGACCCAGTACTTC. Its translation is CASSYIGQGRKTQYF. The full variable domain, its missing parts supplied by reference TRBV7-6 and TRBJ2-5, is GAGVSQSPRYKVTKRGQDVALRCDPISGHVSLYWYRQALGQGPEFLTYFNYEAQQDKSGLPNDRFSAERPEGSISTLTIQRTEQRDSAMYRCASSYIGQGRKTQYFGPGTRLLVL.

This chain connects TRBV6-5 to TRBJ1-1; D uncertain. V gave up 9 bases and J gave up 5 bases, with 19 bases separating them. This CDR3 has 14 residues. Germline V gene data show CDR1 as MNHEY and CDR2 as SVGAGI. The CDR3 reads CASTPRVRGTEAFF. CDR3 nucleotides: TGTGCCAGTACCCCCCGGGTAAGAGGTACTGAAGCTTTCTTT.

CDR3 coding DNA: TGTGCCAGCAGCTTCAATAGCAATCAGCCCCAGCATTTT. Amino acids: CASSFNSNQPQHF. The chain uses TRBV7-9 and TRBJ1-5; D call uncertain. The CDR3 has 13 amino acids. V dropped 3 bases and J dropped 0 bases, with 3 bases sitting between them. The germline V gene encodes CDR1 SEHNR and CDR2 FQNEAQ (reference sequence).